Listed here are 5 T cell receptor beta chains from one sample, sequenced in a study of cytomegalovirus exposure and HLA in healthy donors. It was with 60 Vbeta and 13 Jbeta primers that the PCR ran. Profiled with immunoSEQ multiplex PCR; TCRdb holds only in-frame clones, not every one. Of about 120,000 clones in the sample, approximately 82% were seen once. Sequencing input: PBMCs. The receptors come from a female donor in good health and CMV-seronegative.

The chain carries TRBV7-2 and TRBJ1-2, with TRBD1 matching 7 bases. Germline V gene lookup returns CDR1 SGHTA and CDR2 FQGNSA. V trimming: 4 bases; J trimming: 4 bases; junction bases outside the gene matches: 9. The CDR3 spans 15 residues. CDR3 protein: CASSSQTGYAYGYTF. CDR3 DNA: TGTGCCAGCAGCTCCCAGACAGGGTATGCCTATGGCTACACCTTC.

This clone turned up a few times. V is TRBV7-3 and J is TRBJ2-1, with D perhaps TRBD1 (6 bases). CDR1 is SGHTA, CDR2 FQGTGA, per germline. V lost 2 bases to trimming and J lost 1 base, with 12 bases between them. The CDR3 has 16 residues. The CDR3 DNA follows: TGTGCCAGCAGCTTATTGGGGACAAGGTCCTACAATGAGCAGTTCTTC. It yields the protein CASSLLGTRSYNEQFF.

The CDR3 is CASSQNQGPNYGYTF. The CDR3 DNA reads as TGCGCCAGCAGCCAAAACCAGGGCCCGAACTATGGCTACACCTTC. The chain recombines TRBV4-1 with TRBJ1-2, with D possibly TRBD1 on 5 matching bases. V was trimmed by 2 bases and J by 2 bases, leaving 12 bases between them. Germline values: CDR1 MGHRA, CDR2 YSYEKL. There are 15 residues in the CDR3.

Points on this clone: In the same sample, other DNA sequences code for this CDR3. CDR3 in amino acids: CASSSWTSGSTDTQYF. CDR3 coding DNA: TGTGCCAGCAGTTCCTGGACTAGCGGGTCCACAGATACGCAGTATTTT. J is TRBJ2-3 and V is TRBV28, with 11 bases that match TRBD2. This CDR3 is 16 amino acids long. CDR1 MDHEN and CDR2 SYDVKM come from the germline V gene. After removal of 4 bases from V and 2 bases from J, the junction contained 5 bases not matched to a gene.

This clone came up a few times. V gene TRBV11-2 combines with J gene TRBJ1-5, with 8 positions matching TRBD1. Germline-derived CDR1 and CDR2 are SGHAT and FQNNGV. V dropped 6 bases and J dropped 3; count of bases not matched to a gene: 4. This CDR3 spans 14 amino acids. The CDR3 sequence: CASSSGQANQPQHF. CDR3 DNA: TGTGCCAGCAGTTCGGGACAGGCCAATCAGCCCCAGCATTTT. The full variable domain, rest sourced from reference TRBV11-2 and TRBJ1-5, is EAGVAQSPRYKIIEKRQSVAFWCNPISGHATLYWYQQILGQGPKLLIQFQNNGVVDDSQLPKDRFSAERLKGVDSTLKIQPAKLEDSAVYLCASSSGQANQPQHFGDGTRLSIL.